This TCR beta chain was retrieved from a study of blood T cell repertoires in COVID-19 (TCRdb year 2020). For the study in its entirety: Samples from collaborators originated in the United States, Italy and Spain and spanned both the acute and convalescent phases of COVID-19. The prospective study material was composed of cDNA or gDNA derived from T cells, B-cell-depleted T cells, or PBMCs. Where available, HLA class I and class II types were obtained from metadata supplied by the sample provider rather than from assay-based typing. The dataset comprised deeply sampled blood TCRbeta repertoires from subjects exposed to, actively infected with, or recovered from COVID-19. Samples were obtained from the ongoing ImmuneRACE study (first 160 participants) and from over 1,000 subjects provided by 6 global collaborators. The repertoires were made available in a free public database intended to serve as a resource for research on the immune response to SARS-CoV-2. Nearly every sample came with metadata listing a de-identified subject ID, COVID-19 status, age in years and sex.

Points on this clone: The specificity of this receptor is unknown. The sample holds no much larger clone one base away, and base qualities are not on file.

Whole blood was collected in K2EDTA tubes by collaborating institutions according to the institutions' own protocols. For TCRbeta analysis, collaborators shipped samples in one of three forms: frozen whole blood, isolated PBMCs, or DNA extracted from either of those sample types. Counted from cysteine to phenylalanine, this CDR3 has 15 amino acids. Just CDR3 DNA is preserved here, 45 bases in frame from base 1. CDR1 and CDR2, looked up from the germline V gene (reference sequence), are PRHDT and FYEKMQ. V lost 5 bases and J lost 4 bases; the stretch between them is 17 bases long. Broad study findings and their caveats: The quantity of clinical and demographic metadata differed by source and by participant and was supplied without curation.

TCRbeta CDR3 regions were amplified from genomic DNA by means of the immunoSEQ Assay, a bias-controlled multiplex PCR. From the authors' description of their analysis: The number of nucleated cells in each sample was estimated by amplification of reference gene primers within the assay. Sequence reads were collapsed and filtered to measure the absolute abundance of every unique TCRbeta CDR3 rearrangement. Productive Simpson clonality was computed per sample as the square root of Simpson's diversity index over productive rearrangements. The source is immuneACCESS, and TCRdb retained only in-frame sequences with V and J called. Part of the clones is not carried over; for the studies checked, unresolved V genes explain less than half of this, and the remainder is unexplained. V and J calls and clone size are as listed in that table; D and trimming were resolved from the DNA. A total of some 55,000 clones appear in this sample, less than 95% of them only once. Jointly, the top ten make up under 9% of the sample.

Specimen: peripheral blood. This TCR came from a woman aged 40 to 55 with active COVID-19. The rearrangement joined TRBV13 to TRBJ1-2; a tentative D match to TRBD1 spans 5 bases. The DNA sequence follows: TGTGCCAGCAGCCATGACAGACAGCCCATCTATGGCTACACCTTC. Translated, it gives CASSHDRQPIYGYTF. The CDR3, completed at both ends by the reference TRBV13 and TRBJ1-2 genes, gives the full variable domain AAGVIQSPRHLIKEKRETATLKCYPIPRHDTVYWYQQGPGQDPQFLISFYEKMQSDKGSIPDRFSAQQFSDYHSELNMSSLELGDSALYFCASSHDRQPIYGYTFGSGTRLTVV.